Listed below are T cell receptor beta chains from one sample, sequenced in a study of cytomegalovirus exposure and HLA in healthy donors. Produced via immunoSEQ multiplex PCR; TCRdb's table is partial and in-frame only. Of about 140,000 clones detected, approximately 84% appear once; the ten largest clones hold around 2%. The sequenced material came from PBMCs. The receptors come from a woman aged 40 to 50 in good health and CMV-seronegative. Both conserved end residues are part of each CDR3. The order of the fields is V gene, J gene, clone size, D gene, CDR3 DNA, CDR3 protein. The D gene is left open where the match is weak. Expanded clones get a size class; other rows say once, few or many, or leave the size out.

v_call: TRBV5-1; j_call: TRBJ2-5; clone_size: -; d_call: TRBD1; cdr3_nt: TGCGCCAGCCAACAGGGACAGGCCAACTACGCGCAGTACTTC; cdr3_aa: CASQQGQANYAQYF
v_call: TRBV4-2; j_call: TRBJ1-3; clone_size: -; d_call: TRBD1; cdr3_nt: TGTGCCAGCAGCCAAAGAGGTCTAGGACAGGGGGTAGGAAACACCATATATTTT; cdr3_aa: CASSQRGLGQGVGNTIYF
v_call: TRBV7-2; j_call: TRBJ1-2; clone_size: once; d_call: -; cdr3_nt: TGTGCCAGCAGCTCCCTTCCGGGACTAACAAAGGGCGCTTATGGCTACACCTTC; cdr3_aa: CASSSLPGLTKGAYGYTF
v_call: TRBV5-4; j_call: TRBJ1-2; clone_size: -; d_call: TRBD1; cdr3_nt: TGTGCCAGCAGCTTGGCACAGGGGGTGGCTAACTATGGCTACACCTTC; cdr3_aa: CASSLAQGVANYGYTF
v_call: TRBV11-2; j_call: TRBJ2-7; clone_size: -; d_call: -; cdr3_nt: TGTGCCAGCAGCGCAGGACAGTTTCAGTACTTC; cdr3_aa: CASSAGQFQYF
v_call: TRBV27; j_call: TRBJ1-5; clone_size: -; d_call: TRBD1; cdr3_nt: TGTGCCAGCAGGATTACAGGGGGGCCCCAGCATTTT; cdr3_aa: CASRITGGPQHF
v_call: TRBV9; j_call: TRBJ1-2; clone_size: once; d_call: -; cdr3_nt: TGTGCCAGCAGCGTAGACCCGAAACAGGTAGTCTATGGCTACACCTTC; cdr3_aa: CASSVDPKQVVYGYTF
v_call: TRBV18; j_call: TRBJ1-2; clone_size: -; d_call: -; cdr3_nt: TGTGCCAGCTCACCTTTTAAAGACAGGCTAGGGTATGGCTACACCTTC; cdr3_aa: CASSPFKDRLGYGYTF
v_call: TRBV4-3; j_call: TRBJ2-7; clone_size: -; d_call: TRBD2; cdr3_nt: TGCGCCAGCAGCCGGGGAGGGTACTACGAGCAGTACTTC; cdr3_aa: CASSRGGYYEQYF
v_call: TRBV2; j_call: TRBJ1-1; clone_size: once; d_call: TRBD1; cdr3_nt: TGTGCCAGCAGTCAAGAAGGGGGCATGACTGAAGCTTTCTTT; cdr3_aa: CASSQEGGMTEAFF
v_call: TRBV7-2; j_call: TRBJ2-7; clone_size: -; d_call: TRBD1; cdr3_nt: TGTGCCAGCAGCTTAGGCGCAGGGGGATTCTACGAGCAGTACTTC; cdr3_aa: CASSLGAGGFYEQYF
v_call: TRBV27; j_call: TRBJ2-7; clone_size: -; d_call: -; cdr3_nt: TGTGCCAGCAGTACCCGGAGGGATTTCTACGAGCAGTACTTC; cdr3_aa: CASSTRRDFYEQYF
v_call: TRBV6-4; j_call: TRBJ2-7; clone_size: -; d_call: TRBD1; cdr3_nt: TGTGCCAGCAGTCCCGGACAGGGGATAGGCTACGAGCAGTACTTC; cdr3_aa: CASSPGQGIGYEQYF
v_call: TRBV7-2; j_call: TRBJ2-5; clone_size: once; d_call: TRBD1; cdr3_nt: TGTGCCAGCAGCTTTAACAGGGGGCAGGAGACCCAGTACTTC; cdr3_aa: CASSFNRGQETQYF
v_call: TRBV18; j_call: TRBJ2-1; clone_size: -; d_call: -; cdr3_nt: TGTGCCAGCTCAACGACAAGCTCCTACAATGAGCAGTTCTTC; cdr3_aa: CASSTTSSYNEQFF
v_call: TRBV9; j_call: TRBJ2-2; clone_size: -; d_call: TRBD1; cdr3_nt: TGTGCCAGCAGCGGTGGGACAGGGGGAAGAACCGGGGAGCTGTTTTTT; cdr3_aa: CASSGGTGGRTGELFF
v_call: TRBV10-3; j_call: TRBJ1-1; clone_size: -; d_call: -; cdr3_nt: TGTGCCATCAGTGATTACGAGGGTACCACGGAAGCTTTCTTT; cdr3_aa: CAISDYEGTTEAFF
v_call: TRBV5-1; j_call: TRBJ1-2; clone_size: -; d_call: -; cdr3_nt: TGCGCCAGCAGCTCAGGGCGCTATGGCTACACCTTC; cdr3_aa: CASSSGRYGYTF
v_call: TRBV15; j_call: TRBJ2-5; clone_size: -; d_call: -; cdr3_nt: TGTGCCACCAGCGAGGGGACTGAAGAGACCCAGTACTTC; cdr3_aa: CATSEGTEETQYF
v_call: TRBV5-5; j_call: TRBJ1-5; clone_size: -; d_call: TRBD1; cdr3_nt: TGTGCCAGCAGCTCCACAGGGGGCAATCAGCCCCAGCATTTT; cdr3_aa: CASSSTGGNQPQHF
v_call: TRBV9; j_call: TRBJ1-1; clone_size: few; d_call: TRBD1; cdr3_nt: TGTGCCAGCAGCGCCAGGACAGGGGTTGCTGAAGCTTTCTTT; cdr3_aa: CASSARTGVAEAFF
v_call: TRBV5-1; j_call: TRBJ1-1; clone_size: -; d_call: TRBD1; cdr3_nt: TGCGCCAGCAGCTTCGCCGATGGAACCGGGACAGGGGCCCAGAACACTGAAGCTTTCTTT; cdr3_aa: CASSFADGTGTGAQNTEAFF
v_call: TRBV11-2; j_call: TRBJ2-1; clone_size: -; d_call: -; cdr3_nt: TGTGCCAGCTCCCGTGCAGTAGCAGATGAGCAGTTCTTC; cdr3_aa: CASSRAVADEQFF
v_call: TRBV19; j_call: TRBJ1-1; clone_size: -; d_call: -; cdr3_nt: TGTGCCAGTAGTATTTTCGACAGGATGAACACTGAAGCTTTCTTT; cdr3_aa: CASSIFDRMNTEAFF
v_call: TRBV7-2; j_call: TRBJ2-7; clone_size: few; d_call: -; cdr3_nt: TGTGCCAGCAGCTTATCCAGGGGATCGGACGAGCAGTACTTC; cdr3_aa: CASSLSRGSDEQYF
v_call: TRBV5-4; j_call: TRBJ1-2; clone_size: -; d_call: -; cdr3_nt: TGTGCCAGCAGCTTGTACGGGAACTATGGCTACACCTTC; cdr3_aa: CASSLYGNYGYTF
v_call: TRBV6-5; j_call: TRBJ2-3; clone_size: -; d_call: -; cdr3_nt: TGTGCCAGCAGTCCAGTAGGCGGGACGGGAGATACGCAGTATTTT; cdr3_aa: CASSPVGGTGDTQYF
v_call: TRBV2; j_call: TRBJ2-1; clone_size: -; d_call: -; cdr3_nt: TGTGCCAGCAGCATTCTAAGAAACAATGAGCAGTTCTTC; cdr3_aa: CASSILRNNEQFF
v_call: TRBV7-9; j_call: TRBJ2-1; clone_size: -; d_call: -; cdr3_nt: TGTGCCAGCAGCTTAGATGCGGTATTCTCCTACAATGAGCAGTTCTTC; cdr3_aa: CASSLDAVFSYNEQFF
v_call: TRBV7-2; j_call: TRBJ2-7; clone_size: -; d_call: TRBD2; cdr3_nt: TGTGCCAGCAGCCCTCGGACTAGCGGGGGCTTGGAGCAGTACTTC; cdr3_aa: CASSPRTSGGLEQYF
v_call: TRBV27; j_call: TRBJ1-5; clone_size: -; d_call: -; cdr3_nt: TGTGCCAGCAGTCCTTATTGGGGGGACCTCAATCAGCCCCAGCATTTT; cdr3_aa: CASSPYWGDLNQPQHF
v_call: TRBV6-4; j_call: TRBJ2-1; clone_size: -; d_call: TRBD2; cdr3_nt: TGTGCCAGCAGTGACACTAGCGGGACGCGCGAGCAGTTCTTC; cdr3_aa: CASSDTSGTREQFF
v_call: TRBV30; j_call: TRBJ2-7; clone_size: -; d_call: TRBD2; cdr3_nt: TGTGCCTGGGCGTCCCTAGCGGGAGAAGGATACGAGCAGTACTTC; cdr3_aa: CAWASLAGEGYEQYF
v_call: TRBV6-1; j_call: TRBJ2-5; clone_size: -; d_call: TRBD1; cdr3_nt: TGTGCCAGCACTAGGGACAGGGAGGAGACCCAGTACTTC; cdr3_aa: CASTRDREETQYF
v_call: TRBV4-3; j_call: TRBJ1-3; clone_size: once; d_call: -; cdr3_nt: TGCGCCAGCAGCCACGAACCTTCCGGGACAAGCTCTGGAAACACCATATATTTT; cdr3_aa: CASSHEPSGTSSGNTIYF
v_call: TRBV29-1; j_call: TRBJ1-2; clone_size: -; d_call: -; cdr3_nt: TGCAGCGTTGAAGATCCTTACAGCTATGGCTACACCTTC; cdr3_aa: CSVEDPYSYGYTF
v_call: TRBV27; j_call: TRBJ1-2; clone_size: -; d_call: -; cdr3_nt: TGTGCCAGCAGTCAAGTAGGGCCAAGCGGTACGAACTATGGCTACACCTTC; cdr3_aa: CASSQVGPSGTNYGYTF
v_call: TRBV28; j_call: TRBJ2-3; clone_size: -; d_call: TRBD2; cdr3_nt: TGTGCCAGCAGCTCCTTAGGGCGGGGGGGTACGCAGTATTTT; cdr3_aa: CASSSLGRGGTQYF
v_call: TRBV12-5; j_call: TRBJ2-7; clone_size: -; d_call: TRBD1; cdr3_nt: TGTGCTAGTGGTTTGGAAGTCGGGACAGCCGCCCACGAGCAGTACTTC; cdr3_aa: CASGLEVGTAAHEQYF
v_call: TRBV21-1; j_call: TRBJ2-3; clone_size: -; d_call: -; cdr3_nt: TGTGCCAGCAGCAAAGCTGTCGTAAGCACAGATACGCAGTATTTT; cdr3_aa: CASSKAVVSTDTQYF
v_call: TRBV19; j_call: TRBJ2-6; clone_size: -; d_call: -; cdr3_nt: TGTGCCAGTACAGTGGGCCTCTCTGGGGCCAACGTCCTGACTTTC; cdr3_aa: CASTVGLSGANVLTF
v_call: TRBV7-9; j_call: TRBJ2-1; clone_size: -; d_call: TRBD2; cdr3_nt: TGTGCCAGCAGCTTCCCCGACTTCCGGCTAGCGGGACAACACAATGAGCAGTTCTTC; cdr3_aa: CASSFPDFRLAGQHNEQFF
v_call: TRBV7-3; j_call: TRBJ1-1; clone_size: -; d_call: -; cdr3_nt: TGTGCCAGCAGCTCCAGTGCAGGTCCCACTGAAGCTTTCTTT; cdr3_aa: CASSSSAGPTEAFF
v_call: TRBV4-3; j_call: TRBJ2-3; clone_size: -; d_call: -; cdr3_nt: TGCGCCAGCAGCCAAGAGCAAGTAGATGATACGCAGTATTTT; cdr3_aa: CASSQEQVDDTQYF
v_call: TRBV28; j_call: TRBJ1-5; clone_size: -; d_call: -; cdr3_nt: TGTGCCAGCAGACACGGACAATTTAATCAGCCCCAGCATTTT; cdr3_aa: CASRHGQFNQPQHF
v_call: TRBV7-9; j_call: TRBJ2-3; clone_size: once; d_call: TRBD2; cdr3_nt: TGTTCCAGCAGCCCGAGCGGGATTAGCACAGATACGCAGTATTTT; cdr3_aa: CSSSPSGISTDTQYF
v_call: TRBV29-1; j_call: TRBJ1-4; clone_size: -; d_call: -; cdr3_nt: TGCAGCGTCCTAATGATTGCAACTAATGAAAAACTGTTTTTT; cdr3_aa: CSVLMIATNEKLFF
v_call: TRBV7-9; j_call: TRBJ2-7; clone_size: -; d_call: -; cdr3_nt: TGTGCCAGCAGCGCTCCTGGCAGAACGAACGAGCAGTACTTC; cdr3_aa: CASSAPGRTNEQYF
v_call: TRBV7-2; j_call: TRBJ1-3; clone_size: -; d_call: -; cdr3_nt: TGTGCCAGCAGCATCGATAGCTACGGAAACACCATATATTTT; cdr3_aa: CASSIDSYGNTIYF
v_call: TRBV5-6; j_call: TRBJ2-3; clone_size: once; d_call: -; cdr3_nt: TGTGCCAGCAGCTTTTCCTCCCCAGATACGCAGTATTTT; cdr3_aa: CASSFSSPDTQYF